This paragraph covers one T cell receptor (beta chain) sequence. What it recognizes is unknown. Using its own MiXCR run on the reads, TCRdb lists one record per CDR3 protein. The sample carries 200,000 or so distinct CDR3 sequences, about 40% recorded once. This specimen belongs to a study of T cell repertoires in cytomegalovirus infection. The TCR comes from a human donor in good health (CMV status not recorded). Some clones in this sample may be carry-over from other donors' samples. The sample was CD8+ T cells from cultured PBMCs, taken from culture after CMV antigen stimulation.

CDR3 amino acids: CASSSGQGAPGELFF. The DNA of the CDR3 is TGTGCCAGCAGTTCTGGACAGGGGGCGCCCGGGGAGCTGTTTTTT. The chain is built from TRBV27 and TRBJ2-2, with 11 bases fitting TRBD1. CDR1 is MNHEY, CDR2 SMNVEV, per germline (reference sequence). Unmatched junction bases numbered 4, after V lost 4 bases and J lost 6 bases. The CDR3 runs 15 residues.